This TCR beta chain was captured by sequencing in a study of blood T cell repertoires in COVID-19. The overall study: Sites across the United States, Italy and Spain contributed samples from acute and convalescent COVID-19.

This CDR3 region has 13 residues. Germline CDR1 is DFQATT and CDR2 is SNEGSKA (reference sequence). Trimming pared 3 bases from V and 3 bases from J, leaving 11 bases between. Sequencing used immunoSEQ multiplex PCR; TCRdb keeps in-frame clones, though not all of them. Of 93,000 or so clones listed, 80% to 90% are singletons. The chain joins TRBV20-1 to TRBJ1-1; a possible D gene is TRBD1 (6 bases). This clonotype was sampled from a woman aged 55-69 years with acute or convalescent COVID-19. Material for sequencing was peripheral blood. CDR3 bases: TGCAGTGCTAGTAAGGGGGGGGACACTGAAGCTTTCTTT. Its translation is CSASKGGDTEAFF.